This TCR beta chain was sequenced for a study of Graves' ophthalmopathy and Graves' hyperthyroidism. Amplification targeted the TCR beta CDR3 regions, with RNA transcripts as the source material. The library came from an HTBI-primed first-round RT-PCR and a second-round multiplex PCR. Each CDR3 protein gets one entry after TCRdb re-called the multiplex PCR reads with MiXCR. The sample holds around 660,000 distinct CDR3 sequences; about two fifths are singletons and the top ten take about 3.3%. In donors with ophthalmopathy, activity was moderate-to-severe, with CAS ≥3, NOSPECS ≥4 and duration under 3 months. Excluded: other autoimmune disease, uncontrolled infection, pregnancy or lactation. This CDR3 spans 13 amino acids. The V gene end was trimmed by 10 bases and the J gene end by 12 bases; junction bases not matched to a gene: 16. In germline, CDR1 is ENHRY, CDR2 SYGVKD.

This rearrangement joins TRBV10-3 to TRBJ2-7; TRBD1 matches at 9 bases. Sequenced: peripheral blood. The sequence derives from an adult man with Graves' ophthalmopathy. The CDR3 is CASSLGQGNVAYF. The CDR3 DNA is TGTGCCAGCAGCCTGGGACAGGGCAACGTCGCGTACTTC.